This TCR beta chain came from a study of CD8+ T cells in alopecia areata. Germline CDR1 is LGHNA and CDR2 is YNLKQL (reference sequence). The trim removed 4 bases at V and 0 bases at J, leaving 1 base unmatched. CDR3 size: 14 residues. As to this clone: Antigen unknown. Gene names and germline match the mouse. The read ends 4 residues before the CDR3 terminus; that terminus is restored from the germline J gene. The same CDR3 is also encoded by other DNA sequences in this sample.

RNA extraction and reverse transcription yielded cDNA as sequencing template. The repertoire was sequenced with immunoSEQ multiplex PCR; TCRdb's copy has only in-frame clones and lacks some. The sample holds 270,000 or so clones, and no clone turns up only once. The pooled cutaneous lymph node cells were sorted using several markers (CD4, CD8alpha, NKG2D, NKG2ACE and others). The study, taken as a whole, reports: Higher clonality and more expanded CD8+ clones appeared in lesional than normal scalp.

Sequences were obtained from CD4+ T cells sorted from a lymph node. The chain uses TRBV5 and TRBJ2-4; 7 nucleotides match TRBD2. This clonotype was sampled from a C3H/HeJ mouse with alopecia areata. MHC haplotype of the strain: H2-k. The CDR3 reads CASSPGGSQNTLYF. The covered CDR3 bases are TGTGCCAGCAGCCCGGGGGGGAGTCAAAAC.